Sequencing of this T cell receptor (beta chain) was carried out in a study of CD8+ T cells in alopecia areata. Looking at the study overall: Each day, treated patients took oral tofacitinib twice, at 5 to 10 mg per dose.

A remark on this clone: Antigen: not known.

Indicated treatment: oral pan-JAK inhibitor, 5-10 mg twice daily. Those with alopecia areata gave lesional scalp punch biopsies and peripheral blood. TCR sequencing used cDNA made by reverse transcription of extracted RNA. TCRdb's table, derived via immunoSEQ multiplex PCR, lists solely in-frame clones and lacks some. The repertoire holds about 120,000 clones, with around 53% as singletons. The study, taken as a whole, reports: Although TCR sharing was seen in mice, sharing across patients was less clear, possibly for HLA-related reasons.

Germline V gives CDR1 SQVTM, CDR2 ANQGSEA. The V end was cut by 6 bases, the J end by 3 bases, with 15 bases between. CDR3 size: 13 residues. The V gene is TRBV29-1, the J gene TRBJ2-7, with a possible D match to TRBD1 (8 bases). The source was CD8+ T cells sorted from blood, collected at week 24, from a patient treated with tofacitinib. The TCR comes from a human donor with alopecia areata. DNA of the CDR3: TGCAGCGTCCGGACAGGGAGGGACTACGAGCAGTACTTC. Residues: CSVRTGRDYEQYF.